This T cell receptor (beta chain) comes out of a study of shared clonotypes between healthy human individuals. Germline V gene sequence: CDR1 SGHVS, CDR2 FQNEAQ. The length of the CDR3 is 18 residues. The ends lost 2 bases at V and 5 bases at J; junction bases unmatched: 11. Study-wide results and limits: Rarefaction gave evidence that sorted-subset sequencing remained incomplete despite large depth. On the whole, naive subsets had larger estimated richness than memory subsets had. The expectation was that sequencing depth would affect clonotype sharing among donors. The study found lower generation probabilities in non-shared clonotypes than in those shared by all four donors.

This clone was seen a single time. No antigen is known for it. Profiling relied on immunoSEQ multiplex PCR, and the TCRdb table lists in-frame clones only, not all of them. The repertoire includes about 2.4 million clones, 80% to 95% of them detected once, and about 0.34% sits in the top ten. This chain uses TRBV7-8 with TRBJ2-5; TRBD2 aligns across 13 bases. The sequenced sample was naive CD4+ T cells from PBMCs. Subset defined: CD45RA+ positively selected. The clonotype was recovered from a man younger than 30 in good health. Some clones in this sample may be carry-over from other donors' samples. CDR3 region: CASSLSRWTSGSRETQYF. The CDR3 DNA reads TGTGCCAGCAGCTTAAGCCGCTGGACTAGCGGGAGTAGGGAGACCCAGTACTTC.